These 20 T cell receptor beta chains came from one sample sequenced in a study of cytomegalovirus exposure and HLA in healthy donors. Primers included in the PCR were 60 Vbeta and 13 Jbeta primers. Sequencing used immunoSEQ multiplex PCR; TCRdb keeps in-frame clones, though not all of them. The data show more than 100,000 clones, with roughly four fifths seen just once and roughly 7.8% held by the top ten. Sequenced material: PBMCs. The receptors come from a woman aged 45-60 years in good health and CMV-seropositive.

The chain joins TRBV5-6 to TRBJ1-2, with no clear D. CDR1 is SGHDT, CDR2 YYEEEE, per germline. The ends were cut back, 2 bases at V and 0 bases at J, with 20 bases in the middle. CDR3 size: 18 residues. The CDR3 spells CASSFVLGGIETNYGYTF. In DNA form, the CDR3 reads TGTGCCAGCAGCTTCGTCTTGGGCGGGATAGAAACTAACTATGGCTACACCTTC. The complete variable domain, with remaining parts taken from reference TRBV5-6 and TRBJ1-2, reads DAGVTQSPTHLIKTRGQQVTLRCSPKSGHDTVSWYQQALGQGPQFIFQYYEEEERQRGNFPDRFSGHQFPNYSSELNVNALLLGDSALYLCASSFVLGGIETNYGYTFGSGTRLTVV.

The chain employs TRBV10-3 and TRBJ2-7; a weak D match, TRBD2 (6 bases). The germline gives CDR1 ENHRY, CDR2 SYGVKD. The CDR3 contains 14 residues. With 2 bases removed from V and 3 bases from J, the gap between germline ends came to 11 bases. Here the CDR3 DNA reads TGTGCCATCAGTGAGGCGGGGAATTACTACGAGCAGTACTTC. It specifies CAISEAGNYYEQYF.

This clone was counted a few times. Sequence at one end of the junction differs from germline and may be a read error. CDR3 residues: CASSQGTPGANGLTF. CDR3 DNA sequence: TGTGCCAGCAGCCAGGGGACCCCAGGGGCCAACGGCCTGACTTTC. V is TRBV7-3 and J is TRBJ2-6; TRBD1 might be the D (6 bases). Germline V gene data show CDR1 as SGHTA and CDR2 as FQGTGA. The CDR3 runs to 15 residues.

The CDR3: CASSSLVSRGIAEAFF. The CDR3 nucleotides are TGTGCCAGCAGCTCGCTGGTGTCTAGGGGTATCGCTGAAGCTTTCTTT. The rearrangement uses TRBV5-6 and TRBJ1-1, with a possible D match to TRBD1 (5 bases). Germline V gene lookup returns CDR1 SGHDT and CDR2 YYEEEE. V lost 3 bases, J lost 6 bases, and 21 bases lay in between. The CDR3 length is 16 residues.

The chain joins TRBV6-6 to TRBJ2-2; TRBD2 matches at 8 bases. Unmatched junction bases numbered 9, after V lost 11 bases and J lost 4 bases. Germline assignment: CDR1 MNHNY and CDR2 SVGAGI (reference sequence). The CDR3 runs 14 residues. Here the CDR3 DNA reads TGTGCCGGCGAAGCGGGAGTCGGCACCGGGGAGCTGTTTTTT. Amino acids: CAGEAGVGTGELFF.

The chain joins TRBV25-1 to TRBJ1-2; TRBD1 agrees at 7 bases. J lost 7 bases, V lost 5 bases, and 7 bases had no gene match. Germline values: CDR1 MGHDK, CDR2 SYGVNS. The CDR3 loop spans 13 amino acids. The CDR3 DNA reads as TGTGCCAGCAGTTCAGGGGGGTGGGGTGGCTACACCTTC. It yields the protein CASSSGGWGGYTF.

V usage is TRBV5-1 and J usage is TRBJ2-5, with 7 bases lining up with TRBD2. CDR1 and CDR2 (germline): SGHRS, YFSETQ. V lost 1 base and J lost 5; bases outside the gene matches: 2. The CDR3 is made up of 13 amino acids. The CDR3 DNA is TGCGCCAGCAGCTTGATACTAGCGGAGACCCAGTACTTC. It yields the protein CASSLILAETQYF.

Regarding this clone: Other DNA sequences in this sample translate to the same CDR3. The chain is built from TRBV5-5 and TRBJ1-5; D remains ambiguous. V gave up 4 bases and J gave up 4 bases, with 12 bases separating them. The CDR3 has 14 amino acids. Germline CDR1 is SGHKS and CDR2 is YYEKEE (reference sequence). CDR3 sequence: CASSPANVNQPQHF. In DNA, the CDR3 is TGTGCCAGCAGCCCCGCGAATGTAAATCAGCCCCAGCATTTT. The full variable domain, rest sourced from reference TRBV5-5 and TRBJ1-5, is DAGVTQSPTHLIKTRGQQVTLRCSPISGHKSVSWYQQVLGQGPQFIFQYYEKEERGRGNFPDRFSARQFPNYSSELNVNALLLGDSALYLCASSPANVNQPQHFGDGTRLSIL.

The chain couples TRBV4-1 to TRBJ2-3; D may be TRBD2 (6 bases). The germline V gene encodes CDR1 MGHRA and CDR2 YSYEKL. This CDR3 comprises 13 residues. The V end lost 5 bases, the J end lost 8 bases, and 14 bases lay between the germline ends. The CDR3 coding sequence is TGCGCCAGCAGCATGCGCACGGGGGTTACGCAGTATTTT. Amino acid sequence: CASSMRTGVTQYF.

The V call is TRBV6-5, the J call TRBJ1-3, with D possibly TRBD1 on 6 matching bases. Germline V gives CDR1 MNHEY, CDR2 SVGAGI. Trimming stripped 5 bases from V and 4 bases from J, with 9 bases between. The CDR3 sequence is 13 residues long. DNA of the CDR3: TGTGCCAGCAGTAACAGGGCCGGAAACACCATATATTTT. This sequence encodes CASSNRAGNTIYF.

This clone appeared a few times. This chain links TRBV2 with TRBJ1-5; D possibly corresponds to TRBD1 (5 bases). The ends were cut back, 6 bases at V and 5 bases at J, with 14 bases in the middle. The CDR3 has 14 residues. The germline CDR1 and CDR2 sequences are SNHLY and FYNNEI. For the CDR3, the DNA is TGTGCCAGCAGATTGGAGCAGGGCGATCAGCCCCAGCATTTT. Translation: CASRLEQGDQPQHF.

CDR3 sequence: CSVWQRDRENGYTF. The CDR3 region has the DNA TGCAGCGTATGGCAACGGGACAGGGAGAATGGCTACACCTTC. The chain joins TRBV29-1 to TRBJ1-2, with TRBD1 matching over 9 bases. The V and J ends lost 6 bases and 6 bases, in that order; junction bases with no gene match: 11. CDR3 length equals 14 residues. The germline V gene encodes CDR1 SQVTM and CDR2 ANQGSEA.

V gene TRBV11-2 combines with J gene TRBJ2-7; TRBD2 agrees at 8 bases. Germline CDR1 is SGHAT and CDR2 is FQNNGV. There are 15 residues in the CDR3. V was pared by 5 bases and J by 2 bases, with 8 bases of the junction left unmatched. CDR3 loop: CASSEIAGTTYEQYF. The CDR3, as DNA: TGTGCCAGCAGCGAAATAGCGGGAACGACCTACGAGCAGTACTTC. The variable domain in full, with the rest retrieved from reference TRBV11-2 and TRBJ2-7, is EAGVAQSPRYKIIEKRQSVAFWCNPISGHATLYWYQQILGQGPKLLIQFQNNGVVDDSQLPKDRFSAERLKGVDSTLKIQPAKLEDSAVYLCASSEIAGTTYEQYFGPGTRLTVT.

The chain uses TRBV10-3 and TRBJ1-2; no definite D call. Trimming cost V 0 bases and J 6 bases, with 11 bases left between them. CDR1 and CDR2 (germline): ENHRY, SYGVKD. The CDR3 runs 14 residues. The CDR3 here is CAISESEQDHGYTF. CDR3 nucleotide sequence: TGTGCCATCAGTGAGTCGGAGCAAGATCATGGCTACACCTTC.

This chain uses TRBV7-9 with TRBJ2-5; 7 bases agree with TRBD1. J was trimmed by 4 bases and V by 3 bases; bases with no gene match: 8. This CDR3 contains 15 residues. From germline, CDR1 is SEHNR and CDR2 FQNEAQ (reference sequence). The CDR3 coding sequence is TGTGCCAGCAGCTTCAGAAGGGGGCTCCCAGAGACCCAGTACTTC. Amino acids: CASSFRRGLPETQYF.

The gene calls are TRBV2 and TRBJ2-7, with 9 bases matching TRBD1. Germline CDR1 is SNHLY and CDR2 is FYNNEI. Unmatched junction bases numbered 5, after V lost 6 bases and J lost 2 bases. The CDR3 consists of 14 residues. This CDR3 is CASSSRQGAYEQYF. CDR3 in DNA: TGTGCCAGCAGCTCTAGACAGGGGGCCTACGAGCAGTACTTC.

Only a few counts were recorded for this clone. V is TRBV27 and J is TRBJ2-3, with D possibly matching TRBD2 (6 bases). The CDR3 is 15 residues long. V lost 5 bases, J lost 2 bases, and 14 bases lay in between. Germline CDR1 is MNHEY and CDR2 is SMNVEV (reference sequence). Written as DNA, the CDR3 is TGTGCCAGCAGTCCCCCGGGACTCTTCACAGATACGCAGTATTTT. This encodes CASSPPGLFTDTQYF.

This CDR3 reads CAAGEVSGANVLTF. The CDR3 region has the DNA TGTGCCGCCGGAGAGGTTTCTGGGGCCAACGTCCTGACTTTC. V usage is TRBV5-4 and J usage is TRBJ2-6, with D hard to call. V lost 10 bases, J lost 1 base, and 12 bases lay in between. This CDR3 is built from 14 residues. CDR1 and CDR2 from the germline V gene are SGHNT and YYREEE (reference sequence).

CDR3 protein: CASKPQRSYGEQFF. CDR3 sequence (DNA): TGTGCCAGCAAGCCGCAGCGCTCCTACGGTGAGCAGTTCTTC. V is TRBV5-8 and J is TRBJ2-1; D gene unclear. Trimming stripped 6 bases from V and 9 bases from J, with 19 bases between. The CDR3 is made up of 14 amino acids. From germline, CDR1 is SGHTS and CDR2 YDEGEE.

The V call is TRBV28, the J call TRBJ2-3, with 7 positions matching TRBD1. The ends lost 3 bases at V and 3 bases at J; junction bases unmatched: 3. The CDR3 has 14 residues. Germline V gives CDR1 MDHEN, CDR2 SYDVKM. The CDR3: CASSFDRETDTQYF. CDR3 DNA sequence: TGTGCCAGCAGTTTTGACAGGGAGACAGATACGCAGTATTTT.